These 14 T cell receptor beta chains came from one sample sequenced in a study of cytomegalovirus exposure and HLA in healthy donors. The PCR made use of 60 Vbeta and 13 Jbeta primers. Data came from immunoSEQ multiplex PCR; TCRdb stores just in-frame clones and leaves some out. The data contain about 170,000 clones, around 86% of them singletons. Sample: PBMCs. These receptors originate from a male donor in good health and CMV-seronegative.

V and J are TRBV7-9 and TRBJ1-1, with no clear D. Germline loops: CDR1 SEHNR, CDR2 FQNEAQ (reference sequence). The CDR3 has 14 amino acids. V lost 4 bases to trimming and J lost 7 bases, with 16 bases between them. Written as DNA, the CDR3 is TGTGCCAGCAGCTCCGTCCTTTCCCGACATGAAGCTTTCTTT. This gives the protein CASSSVLSRHEAFF.

This clone was picked up a small number of times. The chain has TRBV5-4 and TRBJ2-5, with D perhaps matching TRBD2 (5 bases). V lost 1 base to trimming and J lost 10 bases, with 20 bases between them. The CDR3 extends over 15 amino acids. The germline V gene encodes CDR1 SGHNT and CDR2 YYREEE (reference sequence). The CDR3, as DNA: TGTGCCAGCAGCTTGTTATCGGGGAGTCGCGAGGTCCAGTACTTC. It specifies CASSLLSGSREVQYF.

The chain uses TRBV6-1 and TRBJ2-1; TRBD1 aligns across 12 bases. This CDR3 contains 15 residues. Per germline, CDR1 MNHNS and CDR2 SASEGT. With 6 bases clipped from V and 6 bases from J, the junction kept 6 bases outside the gene matches. The CDR3 sequence: CASRAGTGGRNEQFF. For the CDR3, the DNA is TGTGCCAGCAGGGCCGGGACAGGGGGCCGCAATGAGCAGTTCTTC.

The CDR3 DNA is TGCGCCAGCAGCTTGGGTAACAGGGGGGATACTGAAGCTTTCTTT. Translation: CASSLGNRGDTEAFF. The V call is TRBV5-1, the J call TRBJ1-1, with 8 bases that match TRBD1. The V gene end was trimmed by 0 bases and the J gene end by 5 bases; junction bases not matched to a gene: 6. The germline V gene has CDR1 SGHRS and CDR2 YFSETQ. This CDR3 is 15 amino acids long.

The rearrangement links TRBV19 to TRBJ1-4, with D unclear. Trimming pared 9 bases from V and 10 bases from J, leaving 15 bases between. The CDR3 loop spans 12 amino acids. Germline CDR1 is LNHDA and CDR2 is SQIVND (reference sequence). The CDR3 is CASSATSGKLFF. CDR3 coding DNA: TGTGCCAGCAGTGCGACCTCGGGAAAACTGTTTTTT. Combining the CDR3 with reference TRBV19 and TRBJ1-4 gives the whole variable domain DGGITQSPKYLFRKEGQNVTLSCEQNLNHDAMYWYRQDPGQGLRLIYYSQIVNDFQKGDIAEGYSVSREKKESFPLTVTSAQKNPTAFYLCASSATSGKLFFGSGTQLSVL.

This rearrangement joins TRBV18 to TRBJ2-7, with unresolved D. V lost 3 bases and J 0 bases, leaving 9 bases between the germline ends. This CDR3 contains 14 residues. Germline-derived CDR1 and CDR2 are KGHSH and LQKENI. This CDR3 reads CASSPPTPSYEQYF. The CDR3 DNA is TGTGCCAGCTCACCCCCGACACCCTCCTACGAGCAGTACTTC.

This chain links TRBV7-9 with TRBJ2-7, with D perhaps matching TRBD2 (6 bases). CDR1 SEHNR and CDR2 FQNEAQ come from the germline V gene (reference sequence). This CDR3 is built from 16 residues. V was trimmed by 5 bases and J by 5 bases, leaving 22 bases between them. DNA of the CDR3: TGTGCCAGCAGCCCCCCAATCCCCGGAGGGAATAACGAGCAGTACTTC. This encodes CASSPPIPGGNNEQYF.

The chain is built from TRBV7-8 and TRBJ1-4, with 10 bases fitting TRBD1. CDR3 length: 16 residues. Germline loops: CDR1 SGHVS, CDR2 FQNEAQ. The junction had 4 bases not matched to a gene; V was cut back by 1 base and J by 5 bases. CDR3 sequence: CASSLVAGQGNEKLFF. The CDR3 coding sequence is TGTGCCAGCAGCTTAGTGGCGGGACAGGGGAATGAAAAACTGTTTTTT.

The genes are TRBV7-8 and TRBJ2-5; 8 bases are a match to TRBD1. Germline values: CDR1 SGHVS, CDR2 FQNEAQ. This CDR3 has 14 residues. Losses at the gene ends were 4 bases for V and 5 bases for J; bases not matched to a gene: 6. As DNA, the CDR3 is TGTGCCAGCAGCTCGGACAGGGTTCCGGAGACCCAGTACTTC. Amino acids: CASSSDRVPETQYF.

The chain uses TRBV6-5 and TRBJ1-1, with unresolved D. Trimming removed 0 bases at V and 1 base at J, with 9 bases between. Germline CDR1 reads MNHEY; CDR2 reads SVGAGI. The length of the CDR3 is 15 residues. This chain's CDR3 is CASSYSYGENTEAFF. The CDR3 DNA sequence: TGTGCCAGCAGTTACTCATACGGAGAGAACACTGAAGCTTTCTTT.

The chain employs TRBV19 and TRBJ2-4; 7 bases are a match to TRBD1. The CDR3 is 15 amino acids. Trimming removed 5 bases from V and 6 bases from J; junction bases left unmatched: 10. Per the germline V gene, CDR1 is LNHDA and CDR2 is SQIVND (reference sequence). The CDR3 loop is CASSLTGALGNIQYF. For the CDR3, the DNA is TGTGCCAGTAGTCTTACAGGGGCGCTGGGAAACATTCAGTACTTC.

The V call is TRBV4-3, the J call TRBJ1-2; no clear D. This CDR3 spans 14 amino acids. Germline V gene lookup returns CDR1 LGHNA and CDR2 YSLEER. V lost 1 base, J lost 8 bases, and 14 bases lay in between. CDR3 sequence: CASSQGVTGSGYTF. As DNA, the CDR3 is TGCGCCAGCAGCCAAGGGGTAACGGGAAGCGGCTACACCTTC.

The gene calls are TRBV9 and TRBJ2-7; 7 bases are a match to TRBD1. CDR3 length: 15 residues. Trimming removed 0 bases from V and 4 bases from J; junction bases left unmatched: 7. Germline-derived CDR1 and CDR2 are SGDLS and YYNGEE. The CDR3 nucleotides are TGTGCCAGCAGCGTAGTACCCGGGACAGCGTACGAGCAGTACTTC. Protein: CASSVVPGTAYEQYF.

This clone has only one observation. This sequence joins TRBV27 and TRBJ1-6; D gene uncertain. Germline lookup yields CDR1 MNHEY and CDR2 SMNVEV (reference sequence). V lost 6 bases to trimming and J lost 3 bases, with 9 bases between them. The CDR3 has 14 amino acids. The CDR3 coding sequence is TGTGCCAGCAGCTCCCCGGGCTATAATTCACCCCTCCACTTT. This encodes CASSSPGYNSPLHF.